The clone carrying this T cell receptor beta chain was counted between two and nine times. Its antigen remains unidentified. This entry comes from a study of a mutant IDH1 vaccine in newly diagnosed glioma. The wider study: Patients were started on vaccination 4-6 weeks after radiotherapy alone, or with temozolomide cycles. General study findings and limits: Roughly 92% of patients showed vaccine-induced immune responses across multiple MHC alleles. It seemed that pseudoprogression was not linked to changes in the top peripheral T cell clonotypes.

CDR1 and CDR2 (germline): LNHDA, SQIVND (reference sequence). V lost 4 bases and J lost 0, with 10 bases in between. There are 15 residues in the CDR3. The time point denotes: week 11, during vaccination. Topical imiquimod was applied with each vaccine dose, which held 300 ug of mutant IDH1 20-mer peptide. Donor diagnoses consisted of new WHO grade 3 or 4 IDH1-mutant, ATRX-lost astrocytomas. TCRdb's table, derived via immunoSEQ multiplex PCR, lists solely in-frame clones and lacks some. Here the sample spans some 120,000 clones, 80% being singletons. The material sequenced was PBMCs, taken from a glioma patient whose treatment included an IDH1 peptide vaccine. This clonotype was sampled from a man in his forties or fifties with glioma. The chain joins TRBV19 to TRBJ1-3, with a tentative D call TRBD1 (5 bases). CDR3 DNA sequence: TGTGCCAGTAGTACGGGACGGAACTCTGGAAACACCATATATTTT. This encodes CASSTGRNSGNTIYF.